What follows is one TCR beta chain and its context. Its antigen remains unknown. TCRdb analysed the 5' RACE reads with MiXCR anew, one entry per CDR3 protein. Among about 300,000 distinct CDR3 sequences listed, around 19% were seen once. The sample originates from a study of T-cell memory formation after mild COVID-19. Looking at the study overall: The study found TCR clusters largely donor specific. General study findings and limits: Largely, contracting CD4+ clones fell within CM and EM, and contracting CD8+ clones within EMRA. The study found balanced CD4/CD8 in clones contracting day 15 to 85 and a CD4+ lean in later expanders. Nothing showed for sure that second-wave clones peaking on day 37 were SARS-CoV-2 specific.

Trimming stripped 2 bases from V and 4 bases from J, with 5 bases between. Per germline, CDR1 MNHEY and CDR2 SVGAGI. The CDR3 is made up of 12 amino acids. The gene calls are TRBV6-5 and TRBJ2-5, with D tentatively TRBD1 (5 bases). The sequenced sample was PBMCs or a T cell subset sorted from them (not recorded which). The clonotype was recovered from a man aged 18-30 years who had mild COVID-19 (a few samples of this study predate the infection). Cell type and time point are not known. The CDR3 loop reads CASSYRGETQYF. CDR3 sequence (DNA): TGTGCCAGCAGTTACAGGGGAGAGACCCAGTACTTC.